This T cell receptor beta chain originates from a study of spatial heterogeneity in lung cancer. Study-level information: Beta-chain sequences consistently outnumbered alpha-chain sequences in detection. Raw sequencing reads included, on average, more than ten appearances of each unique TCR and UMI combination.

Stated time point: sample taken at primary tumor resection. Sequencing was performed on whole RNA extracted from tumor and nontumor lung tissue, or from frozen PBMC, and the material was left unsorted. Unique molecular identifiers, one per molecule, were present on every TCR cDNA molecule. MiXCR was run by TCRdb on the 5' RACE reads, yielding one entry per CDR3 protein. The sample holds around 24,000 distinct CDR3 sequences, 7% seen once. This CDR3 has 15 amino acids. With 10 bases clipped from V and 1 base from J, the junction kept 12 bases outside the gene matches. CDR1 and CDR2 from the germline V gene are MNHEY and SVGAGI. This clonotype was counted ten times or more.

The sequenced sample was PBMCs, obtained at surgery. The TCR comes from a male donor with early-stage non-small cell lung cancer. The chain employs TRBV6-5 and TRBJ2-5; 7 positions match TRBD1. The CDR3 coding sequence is TGTGCCACTCAATCGGACAGGACCTTCCAAGAGACCCAGTACTTC. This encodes CATQSDRTFQETQYF.